This T cell receptor beta chain derives from a study of T cell clonality in common variable immunodeficiency. A note on this clone: Its antigen is not known. With the read ending 3 residues before the CDR3 end, the germline J gene is used to fill in that end.

The protocol was immunoSEQ multiplex PCR, while the TCRdb copy is restricted to in-frame clones and leaves out a portion. Found here are around 15,000 clones, no singletons; the ten largest cover roughly 12%. Overall study findings and caveats: Reportedly, TCR beta sequences from common variable immunodeficiency showed fewer deletions and N-nucleotide insertions.

Germline CDR1 KGHSH, CDR2 LQKENI. Germline trimming cut 1 base from V and 7 bases from J; bases unmatched to any gene: 5. The CDR3 sequence is 15 residues long. Sequencing used peripheral blood mononuclear cells. This clonotype originated in a human donor with common variable immunodeficiency. This chain links TRBV18 with TRBJ2-1; 9 bases align to TRBD2. The CDR3 DNA, read in part, is TGTGCCAGCTCACCACGTGCTAGCGGGAAAAATGAG. Protein sequence: CASSPRASGKNE. In full, the CDR3 is CASSPRASGKNEQFF.